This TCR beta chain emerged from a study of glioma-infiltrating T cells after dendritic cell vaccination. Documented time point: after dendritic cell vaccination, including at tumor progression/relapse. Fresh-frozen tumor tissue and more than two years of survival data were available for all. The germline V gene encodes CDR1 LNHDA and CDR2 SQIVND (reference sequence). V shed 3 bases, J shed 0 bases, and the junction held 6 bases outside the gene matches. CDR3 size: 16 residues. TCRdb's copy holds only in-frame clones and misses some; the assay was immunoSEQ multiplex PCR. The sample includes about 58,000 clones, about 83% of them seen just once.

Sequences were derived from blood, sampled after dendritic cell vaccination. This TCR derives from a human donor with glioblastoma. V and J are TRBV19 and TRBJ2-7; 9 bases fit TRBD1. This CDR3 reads CASSILWGQGSYEQYF. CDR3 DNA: TGTGCCAGTAGTATTCTTTGGGGACAGGGCTCCTACGAGCAGTACTTC.